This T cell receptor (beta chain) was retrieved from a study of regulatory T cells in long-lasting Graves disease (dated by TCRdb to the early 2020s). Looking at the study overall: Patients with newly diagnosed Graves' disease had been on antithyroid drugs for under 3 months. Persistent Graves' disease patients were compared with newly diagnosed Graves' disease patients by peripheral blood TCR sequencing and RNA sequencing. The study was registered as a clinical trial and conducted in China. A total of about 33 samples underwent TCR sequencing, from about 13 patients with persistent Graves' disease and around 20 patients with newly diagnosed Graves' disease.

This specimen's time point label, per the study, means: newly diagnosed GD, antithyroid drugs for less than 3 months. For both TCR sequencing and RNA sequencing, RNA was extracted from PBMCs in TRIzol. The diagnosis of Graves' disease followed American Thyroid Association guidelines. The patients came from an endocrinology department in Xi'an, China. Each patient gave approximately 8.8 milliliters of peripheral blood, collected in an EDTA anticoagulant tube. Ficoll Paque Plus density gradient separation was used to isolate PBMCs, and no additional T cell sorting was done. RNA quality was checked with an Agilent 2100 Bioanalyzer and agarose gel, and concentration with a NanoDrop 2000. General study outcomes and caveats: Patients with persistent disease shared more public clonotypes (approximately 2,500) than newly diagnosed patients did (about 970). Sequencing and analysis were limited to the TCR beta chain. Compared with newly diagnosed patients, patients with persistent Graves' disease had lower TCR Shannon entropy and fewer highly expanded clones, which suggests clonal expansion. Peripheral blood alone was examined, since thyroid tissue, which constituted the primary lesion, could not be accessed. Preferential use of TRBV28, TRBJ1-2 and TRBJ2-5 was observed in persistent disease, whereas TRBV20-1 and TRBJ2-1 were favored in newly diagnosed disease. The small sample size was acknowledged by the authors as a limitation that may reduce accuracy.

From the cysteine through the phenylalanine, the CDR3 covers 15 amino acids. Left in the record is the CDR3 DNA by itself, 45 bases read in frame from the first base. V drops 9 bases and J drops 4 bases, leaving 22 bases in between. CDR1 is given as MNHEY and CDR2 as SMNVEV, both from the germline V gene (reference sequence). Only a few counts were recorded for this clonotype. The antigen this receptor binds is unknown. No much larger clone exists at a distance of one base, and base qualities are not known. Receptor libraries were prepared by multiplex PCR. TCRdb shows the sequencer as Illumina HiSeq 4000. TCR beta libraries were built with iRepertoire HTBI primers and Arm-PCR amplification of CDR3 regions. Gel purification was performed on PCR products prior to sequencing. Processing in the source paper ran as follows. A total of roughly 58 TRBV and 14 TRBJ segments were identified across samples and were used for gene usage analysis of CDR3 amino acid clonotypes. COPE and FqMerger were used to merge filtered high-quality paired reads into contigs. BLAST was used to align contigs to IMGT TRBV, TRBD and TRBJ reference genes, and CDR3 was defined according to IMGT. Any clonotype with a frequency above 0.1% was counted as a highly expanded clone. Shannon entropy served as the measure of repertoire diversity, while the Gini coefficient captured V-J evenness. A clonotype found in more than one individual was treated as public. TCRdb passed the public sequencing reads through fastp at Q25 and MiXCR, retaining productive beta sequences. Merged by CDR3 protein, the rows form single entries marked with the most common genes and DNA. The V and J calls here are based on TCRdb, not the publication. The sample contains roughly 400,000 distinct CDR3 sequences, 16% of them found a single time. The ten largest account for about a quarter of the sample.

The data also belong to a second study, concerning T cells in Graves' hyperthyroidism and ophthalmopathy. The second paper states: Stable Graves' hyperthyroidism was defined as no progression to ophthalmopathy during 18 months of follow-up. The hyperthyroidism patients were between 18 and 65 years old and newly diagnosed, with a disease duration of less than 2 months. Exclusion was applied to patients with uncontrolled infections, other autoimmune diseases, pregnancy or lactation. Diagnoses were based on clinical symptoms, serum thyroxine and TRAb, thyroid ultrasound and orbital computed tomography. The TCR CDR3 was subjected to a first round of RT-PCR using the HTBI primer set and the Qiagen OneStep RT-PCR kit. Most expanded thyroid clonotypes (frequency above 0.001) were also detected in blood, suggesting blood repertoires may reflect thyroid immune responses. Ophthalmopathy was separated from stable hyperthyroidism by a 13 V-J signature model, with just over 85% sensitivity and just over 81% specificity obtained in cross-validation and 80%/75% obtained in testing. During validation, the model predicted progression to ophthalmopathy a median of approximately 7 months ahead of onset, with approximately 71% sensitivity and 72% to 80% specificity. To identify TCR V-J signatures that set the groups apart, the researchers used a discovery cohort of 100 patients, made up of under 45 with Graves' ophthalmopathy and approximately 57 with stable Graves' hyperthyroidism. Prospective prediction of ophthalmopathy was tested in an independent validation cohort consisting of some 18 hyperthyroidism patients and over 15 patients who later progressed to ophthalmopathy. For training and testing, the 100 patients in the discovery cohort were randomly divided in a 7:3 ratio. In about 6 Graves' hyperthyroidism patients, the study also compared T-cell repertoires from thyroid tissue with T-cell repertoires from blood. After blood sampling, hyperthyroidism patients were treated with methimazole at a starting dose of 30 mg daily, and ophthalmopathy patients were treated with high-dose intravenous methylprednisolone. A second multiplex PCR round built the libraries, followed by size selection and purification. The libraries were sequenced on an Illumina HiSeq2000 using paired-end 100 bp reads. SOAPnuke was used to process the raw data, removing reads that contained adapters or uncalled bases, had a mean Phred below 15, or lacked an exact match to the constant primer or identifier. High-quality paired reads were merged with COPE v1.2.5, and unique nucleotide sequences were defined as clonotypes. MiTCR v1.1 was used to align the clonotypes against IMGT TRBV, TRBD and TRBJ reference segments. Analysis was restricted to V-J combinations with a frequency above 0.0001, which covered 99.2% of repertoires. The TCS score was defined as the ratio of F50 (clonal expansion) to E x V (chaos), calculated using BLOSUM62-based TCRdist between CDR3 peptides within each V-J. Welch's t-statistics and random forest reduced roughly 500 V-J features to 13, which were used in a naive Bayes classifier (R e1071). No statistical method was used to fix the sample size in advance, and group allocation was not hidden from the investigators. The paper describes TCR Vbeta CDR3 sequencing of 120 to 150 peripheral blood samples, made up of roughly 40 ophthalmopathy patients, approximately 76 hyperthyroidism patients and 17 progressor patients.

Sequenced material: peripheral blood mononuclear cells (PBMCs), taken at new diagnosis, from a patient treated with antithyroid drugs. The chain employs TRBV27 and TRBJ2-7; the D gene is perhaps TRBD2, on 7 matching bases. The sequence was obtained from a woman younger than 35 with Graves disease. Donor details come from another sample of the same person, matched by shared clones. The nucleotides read TGTGCCAGTCGTGTTCGGGGGGCGATTGAATACGAGCAGTACTTC. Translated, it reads CASRVRGAIEYEQYF.